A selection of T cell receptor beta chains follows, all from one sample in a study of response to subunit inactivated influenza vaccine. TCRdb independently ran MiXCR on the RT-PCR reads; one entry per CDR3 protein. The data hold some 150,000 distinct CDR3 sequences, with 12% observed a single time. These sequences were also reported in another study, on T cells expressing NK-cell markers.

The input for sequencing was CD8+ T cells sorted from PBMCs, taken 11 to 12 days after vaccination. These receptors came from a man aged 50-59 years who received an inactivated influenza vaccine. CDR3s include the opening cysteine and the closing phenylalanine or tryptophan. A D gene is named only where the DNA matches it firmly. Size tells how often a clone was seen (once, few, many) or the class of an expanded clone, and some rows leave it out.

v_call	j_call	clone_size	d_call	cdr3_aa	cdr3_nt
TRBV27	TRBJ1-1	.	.	CASRRGADEAFF	TGTGCCAGCAGAAGGGGGGCCGATGAAGCTTTCTTT
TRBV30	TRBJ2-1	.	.	CAWSVGPINEQFF	TGTGCCTGGAGTGTAGGCCCGATAAATGAGCAGTTCTTC
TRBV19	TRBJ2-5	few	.	CARGGQETQYF	TGTGCCCGCGGAGGGCAAGAGACCCAGTACTTC
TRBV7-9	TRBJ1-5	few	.	CASSPGGKIQPQHF	TGTGCCAGCAGCCCGGGGGGGAAAATTCAGCCCCAGCATTTT
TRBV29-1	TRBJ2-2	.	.	CSVAGQTGELFF	TGCAGCGTTGCCGGACAGACCGGGGAGCTGTTTTTT
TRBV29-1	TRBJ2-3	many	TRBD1	CSEGQGIDTQYF	TGCAGCGAAGGACAGGGGATAGATACGCAGTATTTT
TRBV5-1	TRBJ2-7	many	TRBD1	CASSLTDRGGYEQYF	TGCGCCAGCAGCTTGACGGACAGGGGTGGGTACGAGCAGTACTTC
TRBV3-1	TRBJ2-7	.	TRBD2	CASSAAPGLAYEQYF	TGTGCCAGCAGCGCTGCCCCGGGACTAGCTTACGAGCAGTACTTC
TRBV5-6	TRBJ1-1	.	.	CASSLGARSEAFF	TGTGCCAGCAGCTTGGGAGCCCGGAGTGAAGCTTTCTTT
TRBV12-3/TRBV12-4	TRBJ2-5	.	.	CASSFSNEETQYF	TGTGCCAGCAGTTTTTCAAACGAAGAGACCCAGTACTTC
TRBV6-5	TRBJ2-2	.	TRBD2	CASSFTSGGTGELFF	TGTGCCAGCAGTTTTACATCGGGGGGCACCGGGGAGCTGTTTTTT
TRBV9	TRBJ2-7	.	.	CASSVSHGEESDEQYF	TGTGCCAGCAGCGTATCCCATGGGGAGGAATCGGACGAGCAGTACTTC
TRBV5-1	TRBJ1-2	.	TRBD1	CASPGTAEADYGYTF	TGCGCCAGCCCCGGGACAGCCGAAGCCGACTATGGCTACACCTTC